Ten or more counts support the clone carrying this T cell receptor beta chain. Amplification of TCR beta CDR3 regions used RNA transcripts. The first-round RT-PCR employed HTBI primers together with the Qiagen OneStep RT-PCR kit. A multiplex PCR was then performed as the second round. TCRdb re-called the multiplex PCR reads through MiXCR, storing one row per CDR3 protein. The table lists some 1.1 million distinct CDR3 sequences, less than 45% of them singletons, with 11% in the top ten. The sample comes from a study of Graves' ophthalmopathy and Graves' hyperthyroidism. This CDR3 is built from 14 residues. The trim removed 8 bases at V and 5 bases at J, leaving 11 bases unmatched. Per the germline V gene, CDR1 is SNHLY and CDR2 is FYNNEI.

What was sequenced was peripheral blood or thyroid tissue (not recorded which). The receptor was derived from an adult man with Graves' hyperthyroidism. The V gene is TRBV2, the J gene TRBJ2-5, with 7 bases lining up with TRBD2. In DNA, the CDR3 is TGTGCCAGCTACCGAGGGGAGGGACTCGAGACCCAGTACTTC. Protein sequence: CASYRGEGLETQYF.